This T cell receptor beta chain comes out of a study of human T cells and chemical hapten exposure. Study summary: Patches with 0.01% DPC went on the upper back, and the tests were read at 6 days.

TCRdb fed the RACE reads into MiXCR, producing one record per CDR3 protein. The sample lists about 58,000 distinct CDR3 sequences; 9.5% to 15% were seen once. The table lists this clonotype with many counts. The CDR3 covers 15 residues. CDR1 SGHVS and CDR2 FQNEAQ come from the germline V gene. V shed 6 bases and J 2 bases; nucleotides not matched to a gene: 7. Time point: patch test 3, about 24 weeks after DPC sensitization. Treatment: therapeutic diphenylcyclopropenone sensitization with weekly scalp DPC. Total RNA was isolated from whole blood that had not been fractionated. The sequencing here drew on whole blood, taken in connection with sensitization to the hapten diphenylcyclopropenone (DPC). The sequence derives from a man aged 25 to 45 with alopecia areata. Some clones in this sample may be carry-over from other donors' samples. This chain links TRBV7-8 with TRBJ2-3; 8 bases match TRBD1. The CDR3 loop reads CASSLTRGLTDTQYF. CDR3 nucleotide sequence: TGTGCCAGCAGTCTGACCAGGGGGCTCACAGATACGCAGTATTTT.